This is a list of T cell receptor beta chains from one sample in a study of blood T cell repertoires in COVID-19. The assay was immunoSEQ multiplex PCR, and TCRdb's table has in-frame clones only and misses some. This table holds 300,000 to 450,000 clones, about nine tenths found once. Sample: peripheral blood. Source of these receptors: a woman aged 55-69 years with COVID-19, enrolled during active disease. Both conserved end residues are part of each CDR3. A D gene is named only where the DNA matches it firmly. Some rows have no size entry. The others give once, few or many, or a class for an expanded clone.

CASSSQSLPGNEQFF	TGTGCCAGCAGCTCCCAAAGTCTACCCGGCAATGAGCAGTTCTTC	-	TRBV7-3	-	TRBJ2-1
CASSVYGGANYGYTF	TGTGCCAGCAGCGTATACGGGGGAGCTAACTATGGCTACACCTTC	-	TRBV9	-	TRBJ1-2
CASSHEDLRGLFF	TGTGCCAGCAGCCATGAGGACTTACGGGGACTGTTTTTT	-	TRBV3-1/TRBV3-2	-	TRBJ1-4
CASSSILGGTGYTF	TGTGCCAGCAGCTCTATTTTGGGGGGAACTGGCTACACCTTC	once	TRBV3-1/TRBV3-2	-	TRBJ1-2
CASSFGTANNEKLFF	TGTGCCAGCAGCTTTGGTACAGCTAACAATGAAAAACTGTTTTTT	once	TRBV7-9	-	TRBJ1-4
CASSPPQALNTEAFF	TGCGCCAGCAGCCCCCCACAGGCTCTGAACACTGAAGCTTTCTTT	once	TRBV5-1	-	TRBJ1-1
CASSSDGGSNQPQHF	TGTGCCAGCAGTTCGGACGGGGGTAGCAATCAGCCCCAGCATTTT	-	TRBV5-4	-	TRBJ1-5
CASKRGGVTDTQYF	TGTGCCAGTAAGCGGGGGGGCGTGACAGATACGCAGTATTTT	-	TRBV27	TRBD2	TRBJ2-3
CASSPTGTGTYEQYF	TGTGCCAGCAGCCCAACGGGGACAGGGACCTACGAGCAGTACTTC	-	TRBV2	TRBD1	TRBJ2-7
CASSSSGVSTDTQYF	TGTGCCAGCAGTTCAAGCGGGGTTAGCACAGATACGCAGTATTTT	-	TRBV28	TRBD2	TRBJ2-3
CASSFGQGTMNTEAFF	TGCGCCAGCAGCTTTGGACAGGGGACTATGAACACTGAAGCTTTCTTT	few	TRBV5-1	TRBD1	TRBJ1-1
CASSSPEGGRNSPLHF	TGTGCCAGCAGCTCCCCGGAGGGGGGGCGGAATTCACCCCTCCACTTT	-	TRBV5-8	-	TRBJ1-6
CASSMGQAPGPLHF	TGTGCCAGTAGTATGGGACAGGCCCCAGGTCCCCTCCACTTT	-	TRBV19	TRBD1	TRBJ1-6
CASSLDRALDYGYTF	TGTGCCAGTAGTCTCGACAGGGCCCTTGACTATGGCTACACCTTC	few	TRBV19	TRBD1	TRBJ1-2
CASSVAKSTDTQYF	TGTGCCAGCAGCGTAGCTAAAAGCACAGATACGCAGTATTTT	once	TRBV9	-	TRBJ2-3
CASSSNLLGTGSGYTF	TGTGCCAGCAGTTCAAATCTGCTCGGGACAGGCAGTGGCTACACCTTC	-	TRBV6-5	TRBD1	TRBJ1-2
CASSDLTSGGRGADTQYF	TGCGCCAGCAGTGACTTGACTAGCGGGGGGCGAGGGGCAGATACGCAGTATTTT	-	TRBV10-2	TRBD2	TRBJ2-3
CASSLETGNYGYTF	TGCGCCAGCAGCTTGGAGACAGGGAACTATGGCTACACCTTC	-	TRBV5-1	TRBD1	TRBJ1-2
CASSQDHTDTQYF	TGTGCCAGCAGCCAAGATCACACAGATACGCAGTATTTT	-	TRBV4-2	-	TRBJ2-3
CASKRGPSYEQYF	TGTGCCAGCAAAAGGGGCCCTTCCTACGAGCAGTACTTC	-	TRBV28	-	TRBJ2-7
CASRTGGWEQFF	TGTGCCAGCAGGACAGGGGGCTGGGAGCAGTTCTTC	-	TRBV27	TRBD1	TRBJ2-1
CASSPYLHGLTQYF	TGTGCCAGCAGTCCCTACCTACACGGACTAACCCAGTACTTC	-	TRBV28	-	TRBJ2-5
CASSYSRGVQAFF	TGTGCCAGCAGTTACTCTCGGGGAGTCCAAGCTTTCTTT	-	TRBV6-5	-	TRBJ1-1
CASQRGGNSGYTF	TGTGCCAGCCAGAGGGGGGGGAATTCGGGCTACACCTTC	-	TRBV6-5	-	TRBJ1-2
CASSLVGQGRDEQFF	TGCGCCAGCAGCTTGGTAGGACAGGGTAGGGATGAGCAGTTCTTC	-	TRBV5-1	TRBD1	TRBJ2-1
CASTVPGVHRNTEAFF	TGTGCCAGCACCGTCCCGGGGGTCCACCGAAACACTGAAGCTTTCTTT	-	TRBV2	-	TRBJ1-1
CASSFTDGGSYTF	TGCGCCAGCAGCTTTACGGACGGCGGGAGCTACACCTTC	-	TRBV5-1	-	TRBJ1-2
CASSINWVGGETQYF	TGTGCCAGTAGTATAAATTGGGTGGGGGGAGAGACCCAGTACTTC	-	TRBV19	-	TRBJ2-5
CASSRETGISSPLHF	TGTGCCAGCAGTCGAGAGACAGGGATAAGTTCACCCCTCCACTTT	-	TRBV2	TRBD1	TRBJ1-6
CASRSTGGNTEAFF	TGTGCCAGCAGATCCACAGGGGGTAACACTGAAGCTTTCTTT	few	TRBV28	TRBD1	TRBJ1-1
CASSSRRGGYNEQFF	TGCGCCAGCAGCTCGAGGCGGGGAGGTTACAATGAGCAGTTCTTC	-	TRBV5-1	-	TRBJ2-1
CASSSVLGQGNFNYGYTF	TGTGCCAGCAGCTCTGTCTTGGGACAGGGCAACTTTAACTATGGCTACACCTTC	-	TRBV11-2	TRBD1	TRBJ1-2
CAWSKGQGNDKNIQYF	TGTGCCTGGAGTAAGGGACAGGGGAACGACAAAAACATTCAGTACTTC	-	TRBV30	TRBD1	TRBJ2-4
CASSHRENQPQHF	TGTGCCAGCAGTCACAGGGAGAATCAGCCCCAGCATTTT	-	TRBV25-1	-	TRBJ1-5
CASSFRDYGYTF	TGTGCCAGCAGTTTCAGGGACTATGGCTACACCTTC	-	TRBV28	-	TRBJ1-2
CASSPNTDTQYF	TGTGCCAGCAGTCCTAACACAGATACGCAGTATTTT	-	TRBV11-2	-	TRBJ2-3
CASSLVRGGNEQFF	TGTGCCAGCAGCTTAGTGCGGGGGGGCAATGAGCAGTTCTTC	-	TRBV7-2	TRBD2	TRBJ2-1
CASSIGDRVTDTQYF	TGTGCCAGTAGTATTGGGGACAGGGTCACAGATACGCAGTATTTT	few	TRBV19	TRBD1	TRBJ2-3
CASSLMEGAHEQFF	TGTGCCAGCAGCTTAATGGAGGGGGCCCATGAGCAGTTCTTC	-	TRBV7-3	-	TRBJ2-1
CASSSGVLNTEAFF	TGTGCCAGCAGCTCCGGGGTTTTGAACACTGAAGCTTTCTTT	-	TRBV7-9	-	TRBJ1-1
CASFRTENSPLHF	TGTGCCAGCTTCAGGACAGAGAATTCACCCCTCCACTTT	-	TRBV2	-	TRBJ1-6
CASSLERGSQPQHF	TGTGCCAGCAGCTTAGAAAGGGGAAGTCAGCCCCAGCATTTT	-	TRBV7-2	-	TRBJ1-5
CASTISPGGPVATNEKLFF	TGTGCCAGCACCATTTCCCCGGGAGGCCCTGTTGCAACTAATGAAAAACTGTTTTTT	-	TRBV2	-	TRBJ1-4
CASSLGRGDSPLHF	TGTGCCAGCAGTCTAGGCAGGGGTGATTCACCCCTCCACTTT	-	TRBV11-3	-	TRBJ1-6
CASSEFDRRKSNEQFF	TGTGCCAGCAGTGAATTTGACAGGAGAAAGTCCAATGAGCAGTTCTTC	-	TRBV6-1	-	TRBJ2-1
CASSYGQAISGANVLTF	TGTGCCAGCAGTTACGGACAGGCCATCTCTGGGGCCAACGTCCTGACTTTC	-	TRBV6-2/TRBV6-3	TRBD1	TRBJ2-6
CASSPGQEGWEQFF	TGCGCCAGCAGCCCCGGACAGGAGGGTTGGGAGCAGTTCTTC	few	TRBV4-1	-	TRBJ2-1
CASSLKRGGPETQYF	TGTGCCAGCAGCTTGAAGCGGGGGGGACCAGAGACCCAGTACTTC	-	TRBV5-4	TRBD2	TRBJ2-5
CASSQVGTPGGYTF	TGTGCCAGCAGCCAAGTCGGGACTCCTGGGGGCTACACCTTC	-	TRBV3-1/TRBV3-2	-	TRBJ1-2
CASSLRGINNEQFF	TGTGCCAGCAGCTTACGGGGGATCAACAATGAGCAGTTCTTC	-	TRBV7-8	-	TRBJ2-1